One and the same sample provided the 2 T cell receptor beta chains below, sequenced in a study of T-cell memory formation after mild COVID-19 (dated by TCRdb to about 2021). Preparation of the library involved 5' RACE. The sequencer was an Illumina NovaSeq 6000. Clones were called with MiXCR by TCRdb after fastp trimmed the public reads at Q25, and only in-frame beta chains were retained. A single entry per CDR3 protein holds the most common genes and DNA from its merged rows. This sample holds about 400,000 distinct CDR3 sequences; approximately 15% were observed only once. The biggest ten clones account for roughly a fifth of the sample. Sequencing used PBMCs or a T cell subset sorted from them (not recorded which). These receptors were collected from a man aged 18 to 35 who had mild COVID-19 (a few samples of this study predate the infection). The sample titles of this study are shuffled in the database, so cell type and time point are left out; the donor was told from shared clones.

The chain is built from TRBV20-1 and TRBJ2-3; TRBD2 matches at 9 bases. V dropped 1 base and J dropped 1; count of bases not matched to a gene: 9. CDR1 is DFQATT and CDR2 is SNEGSKA in the germline V gene (reference sequence). The CDR3 loop spans 17 amino acids. The CDR3 DNA follows: TGCAGTGCTAGAGGGGCTAGCGGGGACCAACGCACAGATACGCAGTATTTT. Translation gives CSARGASGDQRTDTQYF.

A few counts support this clonotype. The chain couples TRBV7-2 to TRBJ2-5; the D call may be TRBD1 or TRBD2 (5 bases each). Germline V gene sequence: CDR1 SGHTA, CDR2 FQGNSA. The CDR3 sequence is 16 residues long. The V end lost 8 bases, the J end lost 0 bases, and 19 bases lay between the germline ends. As DNA, the CDR3 is TGTGCCAGCGGTCCTATGTGGGGCGGGTACCAAGAGACCCAGTACTTC. As protein: CASGPMWGGYQETQYF.